This T cell receptor (beta chain) is from a study of blood T cell repertoires in COVID-19. With 6 bases clipped from V and 7 bases from J, the junction kept 7 bases outside the gene matches. In germline, CDR1 is SQVTM, CDR2 ANQGSEA. The CDR3 has 13 amino acids. Here immunoSEQ multiplex PCR was the method, and the copy in TCRdb shows in-frame clones only, minus some. The sample lists 170,000 or so clones; about 83% were seen once. This clone was counted a few times. The chain links TRBV29-1 to TRBJ1-2; 11 positions agree with TRBD1. Sequenced input: peripheral blood. This clonotype was sampled from a woman in her seventies with COVID-19, enrolled during active disease. DNA for the CDR3: TGCAGCGTCCGGGACAGGGGGTCTATTGGCTACACCTTC. It is translated as CSVRDRGSIGYTF.